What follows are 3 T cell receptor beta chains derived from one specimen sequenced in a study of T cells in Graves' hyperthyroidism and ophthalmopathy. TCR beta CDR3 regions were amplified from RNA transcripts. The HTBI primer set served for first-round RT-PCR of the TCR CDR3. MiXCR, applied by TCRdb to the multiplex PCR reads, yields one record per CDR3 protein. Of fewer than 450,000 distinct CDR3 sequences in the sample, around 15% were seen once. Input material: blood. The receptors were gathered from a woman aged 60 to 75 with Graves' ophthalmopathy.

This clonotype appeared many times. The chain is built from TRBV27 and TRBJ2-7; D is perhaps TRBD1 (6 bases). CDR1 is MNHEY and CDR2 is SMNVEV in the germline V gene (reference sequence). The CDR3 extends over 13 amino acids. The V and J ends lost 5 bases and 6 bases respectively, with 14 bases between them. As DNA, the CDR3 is TGTGCCAGCAGTCTCAGGGGCCCCGGCGAGCAGTACTTC. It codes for CASSLRGPGEQYF.

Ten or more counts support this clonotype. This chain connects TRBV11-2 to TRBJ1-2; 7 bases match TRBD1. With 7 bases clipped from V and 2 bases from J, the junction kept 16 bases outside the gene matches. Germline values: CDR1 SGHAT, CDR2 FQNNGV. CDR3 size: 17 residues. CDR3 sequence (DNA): TGTGCCAGCAACCCGAACTCCATCTTGACAGGGAACTATGGCTACACCTTC. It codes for CASNPNSILTGNYGYTF.

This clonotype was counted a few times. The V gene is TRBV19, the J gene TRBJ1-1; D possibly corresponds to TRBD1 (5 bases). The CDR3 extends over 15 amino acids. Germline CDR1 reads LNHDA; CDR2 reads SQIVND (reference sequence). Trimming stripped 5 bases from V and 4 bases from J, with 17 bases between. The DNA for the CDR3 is TGTGCCAGTAGTTCCCCCCAGGGTTTGGGCACTGAAGCTTTCTTT. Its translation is CASSSPQGLGTEAFF.